A single sample gave rise to the 17 T cell receptor beta chains below, sequenced in a study of cytomegalovirus exposure and HLA in healthy donors. It was with 60 Vbeta and 13 Jbeta primers that the PCR ran. The assay was immunoSEQ multiplex PCR, and TCRdb's table has in-frame clones only and misses some. Among about 190,000 clones listed, roughly 87% were seen once. Sample: PBMCs. These receptors were collected from a boy between 2 and 10 years old in good health and CMV-seronegative.

V gene TRBV7-5 combines with J gene TRBJ1-5; TRBD1, the table's D call, was not compared with the DNA. TRBV7-5 is a listed pseudogene. The CDR3 contains 17 residues. The DNA of the CDR3 is TGTGTCAGAAGCCCCAGGGACAGACAAATAGACTATCAGCCCCAGCATTTT. Amino acids: CVRSPRDRQIDYQPQHF.

This chain uses TRBV19 with TRBJ1-1; tentative D call: TRBD1 (5 bases). This CDR3 contains 15 residues. Germline V gene lookup returns CDR1 LNHDA and CDR2 SQIVND (reference sequence). V shed 6 bases and J shed 4 bases, with 18 bases lying between them. CDR3 residues: CASSSIGHAGTEAFF. The CDR3 nucleotides are TGTGCCAGTAGCTCAATTGGACACGCCGGCACTGAAGCTTTCTTT.

This sequence joins TRBV11-3 and TRBJ1-5; perhaps TRBD1 as D (5 bases). Germline V gives CDR1 SGHNT, CDR2 YENEEA. Trimming removed 5 bases at V and 6 bases at J, with 14 bases between. The length of the CDR3 is 14 residues. Here the CDR3 DNA reads TGTGCCAGCAGCCCCAAAGGGGCCGGTCAGCCCCAGCATTTT. This gives the protein CASSPKGAGQPQHF. The whole variable domain, filled in from reference TRBV11-3 and TRBJ1-5, reads EAGVVQSPRYKIIEKKQPVAFWCNPISGHNTLYWYLQNLGQGPELLIRYENEEAVDDSQLPKDRFSAERLKGVDSTLKIQPAELGDSAVYLCASSPKGAGQPQHFGDGTRLSIL.

V usage is TRBV29-1 and J usage is TRBJ2-7; 8 bases are shared with TRBD2. Germline assignment: CDR1 SQVTM and CDR2 ANQGSEA. With V trimmed by 1 base and J by 6 bases, 11 bases remained unmatched. The CDR3 length is 15 residues. CDR3 DNA sequence: TGCAGCGTTGAAGGCCCCGGCCAGCGGGAGTTCGAGCAGTACTTC. Translating it yields CSVEGPGQREFEQYF.

This chain uses TRBV6-6 with TRBJ2-7; maybe TRBD2 (6 bases). Trimming shortened V by 4 bases and J by 12 bases, and 13 bases separated the two germline ends. Looked up from germline, CDR1 is MNHNY and CDR2 is SVGAGI (reference sequence). This CDR3 comprises 11 residues. The CDR3 protein is CASSLGGRVYF. CDR3 nucleotides: TGTGCCAGCAGTTTGGGGGGTAGAGTGTACTTC.

The V call is TRBV6-1, the J call TRBJ1-1; D is undetermined. This CDR3 spans 12 amino acids. Germline V gene lookup returns CDR1 MNHNS and CDR2 SASEGT. V was pared by 8 bases and J by 4 bases, with 11 bases between. The chain's CDR3 is CASCTVGTEAFF. Written as DNA, the CDR3 is TGTGCCAGCTGCACAGTGGGCACTGAAGCTTTCTTT.

CDR3 bases: TGTGCCAGCAGCTTAGAGGGAGCGGGGGGCAGGGTCAATGAGCAGTTCTTC. Amino acids: CASSLEGAGGRVNEQFF. The chain employs TRBV11-2 and TRBJ2-1; 9 positions match TRBD2. The CDR3 is 17 amino acids. With 0 bases clipped from V and 6 bases from J, the junction kept 9 bases outside the gene matches. Germline lookup yields CDR1 SGHAT and CDR2 FQNNGV.

The chain links TRBV30 to TRBJ2-1; 9 bases are shared with TRBD1. The germline V gene encodes CDR1 GTSNPN and CDR2 SVGIG (reference sequence). The CDR3 is 15 amino acids. V trimming: 4 bases; J trimming: 3 bases; junction bases outside the gene matches: 7. The CDR3 reads CAWNSGTGYYNEQFF. The CDR3 DNA sequence: TGTGCCTGGAATTCTGGGACAGGGTACTACAATGAGCAGTTCTTC. Looking up the rest from reference TRBV30 and TRBJ2-1 gives the full variable domain: SQTIHQWPATLVQPVGSPLSLECTVEGTSNPNLYWYRQAAGRGLQLLFYSVGIGQISSEVPQNLSASRPQDRQFILSSKKLLLSDSGFYLCAWNSGTGYYNEQFFGPGTRLTVL.

The chain links TRBV27 to TRBJ1-1; 8 bases match TRBD1. CDR3 size: 16 residues. CDR1 is MNHEY and CDR2 is SMNVEV in the germline V gene (reference sequence). The trim removed 0 bases at V and 3 bases at J, leaving 6 bases unmatched. CDR3 coding DNA: TGTGCCAGCAGTTTATCCCCCGGACAGGGTGACACTGAAGCTTTCTTT. The encoded protein is CASSLSPGQGDTEAFF.

This rearrangement joins TRBV9 to TRBJ1-4, with D tentatively TRBD1 (5 bases). The CDR3 runs to 12 residues. V dropped 3 bases and J dropped 8 bases, with 8 bases sitting between them. Germline-derived CDR1 and CDR2 are SGDLS and YYNGEE. The CDR3: CASSGRGEKLFF. The CDR3, as DNA: TGTGCCAGCAGCGGCCGGGGGGAAAAACTGTTTTTT.

The CDR3 DNA sequence: TGTGCCAGCAGCGCCGGGGGAGCCTACAATGAGCAGTTCTTC. Its translation: CASSAGGAYNEQFF. The rearrangement links TRBV9 to TRBJ2-1, with D possibly matching TRBD2 (6 bases). Trimming left V 3 bases short and J 2 bases short, with 9 bases between. This CDR3 spans 14 amino acids. Germline V gene data show CDR1 as SGDLS and CDR2 as YYNGEE.

This clone has only a few counts. The CDR3 bases are TGTGCCAGCAGCTCGGGGACAGGGGAGAGCAATCAGCCCCAGCATTTT. Residues: CASSSGTGESNQPQHF. The rearrangement uses TRBV7-6 and TRBJ1-5, with 10 positions matching TRBD1. Germline loops: CDR1 SGHVS, CDR2 FNYEAQ. The CDR3 is made up of 16 amino acids. V shed 4 bases, J shed 1 base, and the junction held 4 bases outside the gene matches. Full variable domain (remainder filled in from reference TRBV7-6 and TRBJ1-5): GAGVSQSPRYKVTKRGQDVALRCDPISGHVSLYWYRQALGQGPEFLTYFNYEAQQDKSGLPNDRFSAERPEGSISTLTIQRTEQRDSAMYRCASSSGTGESNQPQHFGDGTRLSIL.

The V gene is TRBV19, the J gene TRBJ2-3, with 9 bases lining up with TRBD1. The CDR3 spans 15 residues. After removal of 5 bases from V and 1 base from J, the junction contained 4 bases not matched to a gene. Per the germline V gene, CDR1 is LNHDA and CDR2 is SQIVND (reference sequence). The CDR3 DNA sequence: TGTGCCAGTAGTCGTAGGACAGGGGGCACAGATACGCAGTATTTT. Residues: CASSRRTGGTDTQYF.

The chain has TRBV5-6 and TRBJ2-7, with 9 bases lining up with TRBD1. The V segment lost 6 bases and the J segment 6 bases; nucleotides outside the gene matches: 7. The CDR3 extends over 13 amino acids. Germline V gene data show CDR1 as SGHDT and CDR2 as YYEEEE. The chain's CDR3 is CASNGDREAEQYF. CDR3 sequence (DNA): TGTGCCAGCAACGGGGACAGGGAGGCCGAGCAGTACTTC.

The chain carries TRBV14 and TRBJ1-1, with TRBD1 as a possible D gene (5 bases). V lost 3 bases and J lost 5, with 13 bases in between. Per germline, CDR1 SGHDN and CDR2 FVKESK. The CDR3 runs 14 residues. CDR3 in amino acids: CASSQLGAGTEAFF. The DNA for the CDR3 is TGTGCCAGCAGCCAGTTAGGGGCCGGGACTGAAGCTTTCTTT. The full variable domain, in which reference TRBV14 and TRBJ1-1 provide the parts outside the CDR3, is EAGVTQFPSHSVIEKGQTVTLRCDPISGHDNLYWYRRVMGKEIKFLLHFVKESKQDESGMPNNRFLAERTGGTYSTLKVQPAELEDSGVYFCASSQLGAGTEAFFGQGTRLTVV.

The rearrangement uses TRBV28 and TRBJ1-2; D remains ambiguous. This CDR3 comprises 12 residues. V was cut by 6 bases and J by 8 bases, with 13 bases left in between. The germline V gene has CDR1 MDHEN and CDR2 SYDVKM. DNA for the CDR3: TGTGCCAGCAGCTCCGCAGGAGGCGGCTACACCTTC. Its translation: CASSSAGGGYTF.

This clone was detected once. The rearrangement joins TRBV5-1 to TRBJ2-2, with TRBD1 as a possible D gene (6 bases). CDR3 length: 16 residues. Germline lookup yields CDR1 SGHRS and CDR2 YFSETQ. The V end lost 4 bases, the J end lost 1 base, and 14 bases lay between the germline ends. The CDR3 nucleotides read TGCGCCAGCAGCGAACACAGGGATGGGAACACCGGGGAGCTGTTTTTT. It yields the protein CASSEHRDGNTGELFF.